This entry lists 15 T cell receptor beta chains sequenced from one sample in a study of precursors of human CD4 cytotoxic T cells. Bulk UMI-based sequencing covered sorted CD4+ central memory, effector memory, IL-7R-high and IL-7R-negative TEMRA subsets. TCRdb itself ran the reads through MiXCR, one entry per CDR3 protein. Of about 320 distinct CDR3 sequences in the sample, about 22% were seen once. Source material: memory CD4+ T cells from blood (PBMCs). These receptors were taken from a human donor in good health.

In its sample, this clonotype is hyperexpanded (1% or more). Here the CDR3 reads CAWSVGSGSRFGEQFF. In DNA, the CDR3 is TGTGCCTGGAGTGTAGGAAGCGGGAGTCGATTTGGGGAGCAGTTCTTC. The chain joins TRBV30 to TRBJ2-1; 8 bases are a match to TRBD2. This CDR3 is built from 16 residues. V shed 0 bases, J shed 10 bases, and the junction held 14 bases outside the gene matches. Germline V gene lookup returns CDR1 GTSNPN and CDR2 SVGIG (reference sequence).

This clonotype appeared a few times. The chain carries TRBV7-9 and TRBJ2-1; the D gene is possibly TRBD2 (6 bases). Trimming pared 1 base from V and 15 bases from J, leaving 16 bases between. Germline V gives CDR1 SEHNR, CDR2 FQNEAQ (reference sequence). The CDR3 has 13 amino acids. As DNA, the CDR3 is TGTGCCAGCAGCTTAGGGGACTTTTCCCTCCGGTTCTTC. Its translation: CASSLGDFSLRFF.

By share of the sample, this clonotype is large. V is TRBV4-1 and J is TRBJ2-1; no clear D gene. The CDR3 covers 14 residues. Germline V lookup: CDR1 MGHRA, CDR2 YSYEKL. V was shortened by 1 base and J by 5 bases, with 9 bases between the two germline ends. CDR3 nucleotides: TGCGCCAGCAGCCAAGGTGGATCCAACAATGAGCAGTTCTTC. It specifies CASSQGGSNNEQFF.

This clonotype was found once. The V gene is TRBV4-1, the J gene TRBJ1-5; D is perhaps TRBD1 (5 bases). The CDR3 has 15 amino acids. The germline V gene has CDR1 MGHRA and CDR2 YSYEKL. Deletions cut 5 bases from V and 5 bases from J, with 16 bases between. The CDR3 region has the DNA TGCGCCAGCAGCGTCTACGGGACCGCGGATCAGCCCCAGCATTTT. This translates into CASSVYGTADQPQHF.

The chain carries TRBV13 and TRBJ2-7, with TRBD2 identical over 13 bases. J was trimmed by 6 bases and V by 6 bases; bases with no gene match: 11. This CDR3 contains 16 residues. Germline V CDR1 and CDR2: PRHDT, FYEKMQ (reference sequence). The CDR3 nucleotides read TGTGCCAGCAGGCTGGGACTAGCGGGACGGTTGGGCGAGCAGTACTTC. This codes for CASRLGLAGRLGEQYF.

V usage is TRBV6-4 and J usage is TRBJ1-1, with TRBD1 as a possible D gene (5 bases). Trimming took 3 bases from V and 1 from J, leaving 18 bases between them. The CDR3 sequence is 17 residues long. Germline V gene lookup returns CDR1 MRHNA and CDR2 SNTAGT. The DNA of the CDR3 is TGTGCCAGCAGTGAAAACAGGTTCCGTGAGCAGAACACTGAAGCTTTCTTT. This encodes CASSENRFREQNTEAFF.

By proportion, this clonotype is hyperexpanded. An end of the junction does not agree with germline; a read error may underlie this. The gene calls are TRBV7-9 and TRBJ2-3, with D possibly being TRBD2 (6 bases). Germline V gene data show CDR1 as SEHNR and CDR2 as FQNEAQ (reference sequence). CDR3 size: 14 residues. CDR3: CTSSWGGTTDTQYF. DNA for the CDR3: TGTACCAGCAGCTGGGGAGGAACCACAGATACGCAGTATTTT.

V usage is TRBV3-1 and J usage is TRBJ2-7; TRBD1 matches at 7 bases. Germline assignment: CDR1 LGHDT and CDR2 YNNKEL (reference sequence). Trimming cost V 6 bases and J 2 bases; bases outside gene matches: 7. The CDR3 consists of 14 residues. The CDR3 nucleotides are TGTGCCAGCAGTCTCATAGGGGGCCCCTACGAGCAGTACTTC. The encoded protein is CASSLIGGPYEQYF.

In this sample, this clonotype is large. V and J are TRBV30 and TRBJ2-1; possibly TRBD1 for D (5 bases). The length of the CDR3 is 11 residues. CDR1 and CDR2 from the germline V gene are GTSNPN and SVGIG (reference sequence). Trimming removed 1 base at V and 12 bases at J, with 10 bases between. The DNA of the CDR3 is TGTGCCTGGAGTGAACAGGCCGCGCAGTTCTTC. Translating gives CAWSEQAAQFF.

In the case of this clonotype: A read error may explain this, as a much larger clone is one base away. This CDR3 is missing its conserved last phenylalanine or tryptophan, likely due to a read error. The CDR3: CASSLILAAYNEQFY. The CDR3 coding sequence is TGTGCCAGCAGCCTCATACTAGCGGCTTACAATGAGCAGTTCTAC. The genes are TRBV7-2 and TRBJ2-1; TRBD2 aligns across 8 bases. The CDR3 extends over 15 amino acids. CDR1 SGHTA and CDR2 FQGNSA come from the germline V gene. With V trimmed by 5 bases and J by 4 bases, 7 bases remained unmatched.

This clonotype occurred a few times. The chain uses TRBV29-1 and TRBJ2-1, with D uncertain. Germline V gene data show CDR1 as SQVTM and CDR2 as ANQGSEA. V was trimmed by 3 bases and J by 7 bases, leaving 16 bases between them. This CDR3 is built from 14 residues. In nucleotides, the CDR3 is TGCAGCGTTGAGTCGGCCAAAAAGGGTAATGAGCAGTTCTTC. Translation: CSVESAKKGNEQFF.

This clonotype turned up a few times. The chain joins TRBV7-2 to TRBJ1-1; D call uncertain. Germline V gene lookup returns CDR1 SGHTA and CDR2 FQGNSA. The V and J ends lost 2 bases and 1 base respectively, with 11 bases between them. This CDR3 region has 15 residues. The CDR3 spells CASSLSRAGNTEAFF. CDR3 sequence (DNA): TGTGCCAGCAGCTTAAGTAGGGCGGGGAACACTGAAGCTTTCTTT.

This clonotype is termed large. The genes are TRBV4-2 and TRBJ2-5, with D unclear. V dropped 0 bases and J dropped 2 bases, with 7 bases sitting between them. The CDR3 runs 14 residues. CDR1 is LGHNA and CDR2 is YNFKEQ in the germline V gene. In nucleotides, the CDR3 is TGTGCCAGCAGCCAAGATAGCATTCAAGAGACCCAGTACTTC. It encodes CASSQDSIQETQYF.

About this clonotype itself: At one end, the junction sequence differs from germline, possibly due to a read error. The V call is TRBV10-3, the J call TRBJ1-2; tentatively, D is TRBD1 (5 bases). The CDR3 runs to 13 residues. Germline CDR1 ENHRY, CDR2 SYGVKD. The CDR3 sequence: CAISEPTDYSYTF. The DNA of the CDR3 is TGTGCCATCAGTGAACCGACAGACTATAGCTACACCTTC.

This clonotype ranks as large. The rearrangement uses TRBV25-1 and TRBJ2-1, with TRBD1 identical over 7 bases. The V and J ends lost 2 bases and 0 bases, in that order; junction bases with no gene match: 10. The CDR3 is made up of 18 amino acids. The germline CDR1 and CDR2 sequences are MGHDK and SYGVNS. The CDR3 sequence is CASSENLQGQSSYNEQFF. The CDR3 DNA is TGTGCCAGCAGTGAAAATTTACAGGGACAGAGCTCCTACAATGAGCAGTTCTTC.